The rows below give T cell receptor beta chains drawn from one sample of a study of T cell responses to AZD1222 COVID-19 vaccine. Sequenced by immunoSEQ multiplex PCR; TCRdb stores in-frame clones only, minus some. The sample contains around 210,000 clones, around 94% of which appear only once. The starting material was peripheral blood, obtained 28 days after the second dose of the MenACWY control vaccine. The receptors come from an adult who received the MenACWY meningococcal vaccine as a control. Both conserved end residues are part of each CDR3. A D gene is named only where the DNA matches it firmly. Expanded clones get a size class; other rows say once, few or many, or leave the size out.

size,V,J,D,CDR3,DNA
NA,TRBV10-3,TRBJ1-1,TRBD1,CAISAGGQANTEAFF,TGTGCCATCAGTGCGGGAGGACAGGCGAACACTGAAGCTTTCTTT
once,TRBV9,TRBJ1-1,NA,CASSPSGGNTEAFF,TGTGCCAGCAGCCCCAGTGGGGGGAACACTGAAGCTTTCTTT
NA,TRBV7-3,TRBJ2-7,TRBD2,CASSRSGTSGSEQYF,TGTGCCAGCAGCCGCAGCGGAACTAGCGGGAGCGAGCAGTACTTC
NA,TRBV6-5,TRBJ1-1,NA,CASKGQNLYTEAFF,TGTGCCAGCAAAGGACAGAACCTTTACACTGAAGCTTTCTTT
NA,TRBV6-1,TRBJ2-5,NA,CASSELQETQYF,TGTGCCAGCAGTGAACTGCAAGAGACCCAGTACTTC
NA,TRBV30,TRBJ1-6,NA,CAWSSGIGSDSPLHF,TGTGCCTGGAGTTCCGGGATCGGATCGGATTCACCCCTCCACTTT
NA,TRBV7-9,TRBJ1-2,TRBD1,CASSSLGQGDGYTF,TGTGCCAGCAGCTCCCTAGGACAGGGCGATGGCTACACCTTC
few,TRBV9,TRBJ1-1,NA,CASSVLAGNTEAFF,TGTGCCAGCAGCGTTTTGGCGGGGAACACTGAAGCTTTCTTT
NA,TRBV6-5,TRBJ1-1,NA,CASSPTGLSTEAFF,TGTGCCAGCAGCCCAACAGGGCTAAGCACTGAAGCTTTCTTT
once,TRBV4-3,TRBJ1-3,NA,CASSDGSGNTIYF,TGCGCCAGCTCGGACGGATCTGGAAACACCATATATTTT
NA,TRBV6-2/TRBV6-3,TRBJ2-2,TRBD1,CASSFQGAGELFF,TGTGCCAGCAGTTTTCAGGGGGCCGGGGAGCTGTTTTTT
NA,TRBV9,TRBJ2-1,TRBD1,CASSVGTGFSNEQFF,TGTGCCAGCAGCGTAGGGACAGGTTTTAGCAATGAGCAGTTCTTC
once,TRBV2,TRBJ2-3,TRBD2,CASILAGDTDTQYF,TGTGCCAGCATCCTAGCGGGGGACACAGATACGCAGTATTTT
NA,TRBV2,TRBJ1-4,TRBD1,CASSEAGGQGEEKLFF,TGTGCCAGCAGTGAAGCGGGGGGACAGGGAGAAGAAAAACTGTTTTTT
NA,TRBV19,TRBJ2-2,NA,CASSIGSNAGYTGELFF,TGTGCCAGTAGTATAGGAAGCAACGCGGGGTACACCGGGGAGCTGTTTTTT
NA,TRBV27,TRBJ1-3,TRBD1,CASSSLTGLTGNTIYF,TGTGCCAGCAGTTCACTGACAGGGCTAACTGGAAACACCATATATTTT
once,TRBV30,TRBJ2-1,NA,CAWGRGSSYNEQFF,TGTGCCTGGGGCCGGGGGAGCTCCTACAATGAGCAGTTCTTC
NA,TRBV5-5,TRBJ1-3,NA,CASSYFGGNTIYF,TGTGCCAGCAGCTATTTCGGTGGAAACACCATATATTTT
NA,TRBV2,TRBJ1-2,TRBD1,CASRGTGGNYGYTF,TGTGCCAGCAGGGGGACAGGGGGGAACTATGGCTACACCTTC
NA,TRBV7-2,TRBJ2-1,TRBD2,CASPPPGLAGGGNEQFF,TGTGCCAGCCCGCCTCCGGGACTAGCGGGAGGGGGCAATGAGCAGTTCTTC
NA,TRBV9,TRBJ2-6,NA,CASSFSLASGANVLTF,TGTGCCAGCAGCTTCTCACTAGCTTCCGGGGCCAACGTCCTGACTTTC
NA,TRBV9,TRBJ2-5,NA,CASSASPGVGETQYF,TGTGCCAGCAGCGCCTCCCCGGGGGTTGGAGAGACCCAGTACTTC
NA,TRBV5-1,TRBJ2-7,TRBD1,CASSPDRGSYEQYF,TGCGCCAGCAGCCCTGACAGGGGATCCTACGAGCAGTACTTC
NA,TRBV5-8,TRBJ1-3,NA,CASSPFSRQRNTIYF,TGTGCCAGCAGCCCGTTTTCCCGACAGCGAAACACCATATATTTT
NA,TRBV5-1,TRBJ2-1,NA,CASSLEGQTINEQFF,TGCGCCAGCAGCTTGGAGGGACAAACAATTAATGAGCAGTTCTTC
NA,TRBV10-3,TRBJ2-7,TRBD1,CAISPGQGIYEQYF,TGTGCCATCAGCCCGGGACAGGGTATTTACGAGCAGTACTTC
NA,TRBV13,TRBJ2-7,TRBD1,CASSLEGTGPYEQYF,TGTGCCAGCAGCTTAGAGGGGACAGGACCTTACGAGCAGTACTTC
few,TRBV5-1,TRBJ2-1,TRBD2,CASSFASGRYNEQFF,TGCGCCAGCAGCTTCGCTAGCGGGCGTTACAATGAGCAGTTCTTC
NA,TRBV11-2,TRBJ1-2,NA,CASSFGQLYGYTF,TGTGCCAGCAGCTTTGGCCAGCTCTATGGCTACACCTTC
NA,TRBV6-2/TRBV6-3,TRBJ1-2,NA,CASSRGFVYGYTF,TGTGCCAGCAGTCGAGGGTTTGTCTATGGCTACACCTTC
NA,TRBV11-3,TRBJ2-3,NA,CASSLDGPVGTDTQYF,TGTGCCAGCAGCTTAGATGGCCCTGTGGGCACAGATACGCAGTATTTT
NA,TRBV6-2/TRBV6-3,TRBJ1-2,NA,CASSLGAYGYTF,TGTGCCAGCAGCCTAGGGGCCTATGGCTACACCTTC
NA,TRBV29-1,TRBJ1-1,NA,CSVEGGQRATEAFF,TGCAGCGTTGAAGGGGGGCAGAGGGCCACTGAAGCTTTCTTT
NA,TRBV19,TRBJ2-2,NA,CASEYPGTGELFF,TGTGCCAGCGAGTACCCGGGGACCGGGGAGCTGTTTTTT